This T cell receptor beta chain was captured by sequencing in a study of beta chain features in type 1 diabetes. Study information: In age, gender and cell yields, patients were similar to healthy donors.

Whole-study results and caveats: Within the patient group, naive, central memory and Treg TCRB repertoires appeared more similar to each other than within healthy donors. Type 1 diabetes patients had moderately but significantly shorter TCRB CDR3s in all four CD4+ subsets.

cDNA synthesis used the whole RNA isolate, giving expressed TCRB sequences. Produced via immunoSEQ multiplex PCR; TCRdb's table is partial and in-frame only. This table holds approximately 260,000 clones, around 22% found once. Notes on this clone: Its matching antigen is unknown.

This CDR3 is built from 12 residues. Germline V gene data show CDR1 as PRHDT and CDR2 as FYEKMQ (reference sequence). V lost 4 bases and J lost 4, with 7 bases in between. This sequence was found in a woman aged 30 to 39 with type 1 diabetes. This sequence joins TRBV13 and TRBJ2-5; no definite D call. Sequenced sample: naive CD4+ T cells from blood. The CDR3 sequence: CASSSHPETQYF. DNA of the CDR3: TGTGCCAGCAGCTCCCATCCAGAGACCCAGTACTTC. Based on the CDR3 plus reference TRBV13 and TRBJ2-5, the full variable domain is AAGVIQSPRHLIKEKRETATLKCYPIPRHDTVYWYQQGPGQDPQFLISFYEKMQSDKGSIPDRFSAQQFSDYHSELNMSSLELGDSALYFCASSSHPETQYFGPGTRLLVL.